The next 8 T cell receptor beta chains were all read from a single sample in a study of blood T cell repertoires in COVID-19. Sequencing used immunoSEQ multiplex PCR; TCRdb keeps in-frame clones, though not all of them. Among about 130,000 clones listed, roughly 79% were seen once. The sequenced sample was peripheral blood. These TCRs come from a man of 80 years or more with acute or convalescent COVID-19.

The chain couples TRBV18 to TRBJ1-3; D remains unclear. Per the germline V gene, CDR1 is KGHSH and CDR2 is LQKENI. The CDR3 loop spans 17 amino acids. The V end was cut by 2 bases, the J end by 1 base, with 15 bases between. In nucleotides, the CDR3 is TGTGCCAGCTCACCATCGCCGGTGACAAATTCTGGAAACACCATATATTTT. It is translated as CASSPSPVTNSGNTIYF.

The V gene is TRBV10-3, the J gene TRBJ2-5, with a weak D call TRBD2 (7 bases). The V gene's germline CDR1 is ENHRY and CDR2 SYGVKD. The CDR3 is 14 residues long. Trimming cost V 8 bases and J 5 bases, with 18 bases left between them. In DNA form, the CDR3 reads TGTGCCATCCACGCTGGGGGGGCGGGCGAGACCCAGTACTTC. Translating it yields CAIHAGGAGETQYF.

The table lists this clone with a few counts. The chain carries TRBV2 and TRBJ2-5; D possibly corresponds to TRBD1 (6 bases). The CDR3 extends over 13 amino acids. Germline V gene sequence: CDR1 SNHLY, CDR2 FYNNEI. The germline V and J ends were trimmed by 7 bases and 1 base, with 10 bases remaining between them. For the CDR3, the DNA is TGTGCCAGCACCCGGGACACCCAAGAGACCCAGTACTTC. Protein sequence: CASTRDTQETQYF.

V is TRBV2 and J is TRBJ1-5; D ambiguous. V was shortened by 4 bases and J by 1 base, with 11 bases between the two germline ends. Per the germline V gene, CDR1 is SNHLY and CDR2 is FYNNEI. The CDR3 extends over 15 amino acids. The CDR3 here is CASSVMGVSNQPQHF. The CDR3 DNA is TGTGCCAGCAGTGTGATGGGAGTAAGCAATCAGCCCCAGCATTTT.

This clone was seen only a few times. The V gene is TRBV4-1, the J gene TRBJ2-3, with D possibly matching TRBD2 (7 bases). The CDR3 runs 17 residues. Deletions cut 4 bases from V and 6 bases from J, with 23 bases between. Germline CDR1 is MGHRA and CDR2 is YSYEKL. CDR3 DNA: TGCGCCAGCAGCCGAGGGGGGGTAGTGCTCCTCGGGGATACGCAGTATTTT. Translation: CASSRGGVVLLGDTQYF.

The chain carries TRBV3-1 (or the pseudogene TRBV3-2) and TRBJ1-3; D might be TRBD1 (6 bases). The V gene lost 4 bases and the J gene lost 0 bases, with 13 bases spanning the gap. CDR3 length: 16 residues. The germline V gene has CDR1 LGHDT and CDR2 YNNKEL (reference sequence). CDR3 amino acids: CASSPSGTNSGNTIYF. The DNA for the CDR3 is TGTGCCAGCAGCCCCTCCGGGACAAACTCTGGAAACACCATATATTTT.

The chain employs TRBV6-6 and TRBJ2-1; weak D call: TRBD1 (6 bases). The CDR3 has 14 residues. Germline-derived CDR1 and CDR2 are MNHNY and SVGAGI (reference sequence). Trimming removed 10 bases at V and 1 base at J, with 14 bases between. CDR3 region: CATSGGLSYNEQFF. The CDR3 region has the DNA TGTGCCACCTCTGGGGGCCTTTCCTACAATGAGCAGTTCTTC.

V is TRBV11-3 and J is TRBJ2-3; 10 nucleotides line up with TRBD2. Trimming cost V 6 bases and J 1 base; bases outside gene matches: 1. The CDR3 is made up of 14 amino acids. Germline V gives CDR1 SGHNT, CDR2 YENEEA. The CDR3 DNA sequence: TGTGCCAGCAGTACTAGCGGGGGCACAGATACGCAGTATTTT. Translation gives CASSTSGGTDTQYF.